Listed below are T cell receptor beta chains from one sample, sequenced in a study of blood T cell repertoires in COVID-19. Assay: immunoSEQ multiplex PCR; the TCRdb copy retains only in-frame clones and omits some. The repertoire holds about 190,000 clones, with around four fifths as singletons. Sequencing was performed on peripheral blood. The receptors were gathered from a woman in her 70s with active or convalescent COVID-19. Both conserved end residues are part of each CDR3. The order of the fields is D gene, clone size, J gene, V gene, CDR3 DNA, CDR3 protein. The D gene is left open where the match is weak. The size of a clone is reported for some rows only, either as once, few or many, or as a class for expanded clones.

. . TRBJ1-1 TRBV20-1 TGCAGTGCTAGTAAAAGTCAGGGGAACACTGAAGCTTTCTTT CSASKSQGNTEAFF
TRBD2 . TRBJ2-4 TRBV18 TGTGCCAGTACAAAAGCGGGAGGCTTTGGAAACATTCAGTACTTC CASTKAGGFGNIQYF
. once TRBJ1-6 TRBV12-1 TGTGCCAGCAGCGGGGCGCGTTCACCCCTCCACTTT CASSGARSPLHF
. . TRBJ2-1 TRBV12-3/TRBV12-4 TGTGCCAGCAGGGGGCGAAATGAGCAGTTCTTC CASRGRNEQFF
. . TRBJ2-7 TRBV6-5 TGTGCCAGCAGTTACTCGAAAGTGTTGAGCGAGCAGTACTTC CASSYSKVLSEQYF
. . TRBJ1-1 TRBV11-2 TGTGCCAGCAGCTTCTGGGGGGAGGGCAACACTGAAGCTTTCTTT CASSFWGEGNTEAFF
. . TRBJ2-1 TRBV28 TGTGCCAGCAGTTTCTTTATCCGGAGCGGTTTCTACAATGAGCAGTTCTTC CASSFFIRSGFYNEQFF
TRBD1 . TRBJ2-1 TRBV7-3 TGTGCCAGCAGCTTAGGCCAGGGGGCGTACAATGAGCAGTTCTTC CASSLGQGAYNEQFF
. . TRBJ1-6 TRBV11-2 TGTGCCAGCAACTACTCAAGGAAACAGGGTAATTCACCCCTCCACTTT CASNYSRKQGNSPLHF
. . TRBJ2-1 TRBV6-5 TGTGCCAGCAGCCGAAACAGATACTCCTACAATGAGCAGTTCTTC CASSRNRYSYNEQFF
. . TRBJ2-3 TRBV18 TGTGCCAGCTCCTCCTACACAGATACGCAGTATTTT CASSSYTDTQYF
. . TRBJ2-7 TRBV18 TGTGCCAGCTCTGGAGCGGCCGAGCAGTACTTC CASSGAAEQYF
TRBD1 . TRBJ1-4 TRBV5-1 TGCGCCAGCAGCTCGACAGGGAGAACCCATGAAAAACTGTTTTTT CASSSTGRTHEKLFF
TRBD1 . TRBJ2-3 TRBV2 TGTGCCAGCAGTTGGACAGGGGGAACAGATACGCAGTATTTT CASSWTGGTDTQYF
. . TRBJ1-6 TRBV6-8 TGTGCCAGCAGTTACTTTCAGAGGGAGAGCTCCTATAATTCACCCCTCCACTTT CASSYFQRESSYNSPLHF
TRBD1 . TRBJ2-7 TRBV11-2 TGTGCCAGCAGCTTAGCGGGTGACAGGGCGGGTGAGCAGTACTTC CASSLAGDRAGEQYF
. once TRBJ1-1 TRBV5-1 TGCGCCAGCAGCTTGGGTAACCCCGAATCGGGGGCTTTCTTT CASSLGNPESGAFF
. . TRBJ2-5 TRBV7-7 TGTGCCAGCAGCTTATCAGAAAGTGGGACCCAGTACTTC CASSLSESGTQYF
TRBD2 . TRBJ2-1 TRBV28 TGTGCCAGCAGTAAGGCGGGAGCTCGCCACAATGAGCAGTTCTTC CASSKAGARHNEQFF
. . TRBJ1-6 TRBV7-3 TGTGCCAGCAGCCCACTACCCCGGGGTAATTCACCCCTCCACTTT CASSPLPRGNSPLHF
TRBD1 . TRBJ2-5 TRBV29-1 TGCAGCGTTGGGGTAGGGGGCATGGAGACCCAGTACTTC CSVGVGGMETQYF
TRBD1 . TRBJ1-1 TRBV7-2 TGTGCCAGCAGCTTCACGTCCGGGACAGGGGTCACTGAAGCTTTCTTT CASSFTSGTGVTEAFF
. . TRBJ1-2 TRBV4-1 TGCGCCAGCAGCTCGGGCCCCGGGACTAACGCCTATGGCTACACCTTC CASSSGPGTNAYGYTF
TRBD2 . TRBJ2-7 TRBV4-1 TGCGCCAGCAGCGACTCACTAGCGGGTGTCTACGAGCAGTACTTC CASSDSLAGVYEQYF
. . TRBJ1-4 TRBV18 TGTGCCATGCGACAGGAAGGTAATGAAAAACTGTTTTTT CAMRQEGNEKLFF
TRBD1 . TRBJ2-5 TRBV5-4 TGTGCCAGCAGCGGGGACCGCGGGACAGGGGCTCCCGAGACCCAGTACTTC CASSGDRGTGAPETQYF
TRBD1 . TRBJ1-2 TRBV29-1 TGCAGCGTCAGGACAGGGGCGGAATATGGCTACACCTTC CSVRTGAEYGYTF
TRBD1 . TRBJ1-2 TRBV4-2 TGTGCCAGCAGCGAACAGGGGGTAGTTCGGTTGAATGGCTACACCTTC CASSEQGVVRLNGYTF
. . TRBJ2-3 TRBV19 TGTGCCAGTAGTATAGATCTCAGGCTTCCGGATACGCAGTATTTT CASSIDLRLPDTQYF
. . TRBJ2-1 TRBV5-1 TGCGCCAGCAGCCGACAGAGCTCCTACAATGAGCAGTTCTTC CASSRQSSYNEQFF
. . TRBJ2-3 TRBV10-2 TGCGCCAGCAGTGACAGGGGCAGAGATACGCAGTATTTT CASSDRGRDTQYF
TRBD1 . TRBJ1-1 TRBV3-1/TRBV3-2 TGTGCCAGCAGCCGGACAGGCGGGAACACTGAAGCTTTCTTT CASSRTGGNTEAFF
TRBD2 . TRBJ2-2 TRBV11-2 TGTGCCAGCAGCTTGGGGCTAGCGGGAATAGGGGAGCTGTTTTTT CASSLGLAGIGELFF
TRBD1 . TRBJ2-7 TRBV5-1 TGCGCCAGCAGCAAGGCTATCGACAGGGTCGGGTACGAGCAGTACTTC CASSKAIDRVGYEQYF
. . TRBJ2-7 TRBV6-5 TGTGCCAGCAGTTACCAATCCTCGGGCGGGCGCGAGCAGTACTTC CASSYQSSGGREQYF
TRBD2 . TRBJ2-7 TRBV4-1 TGCGCCAGCAGCCAGATAGGACTAGCGGGAGCCTACGAGCAGTACTTC CASSQIGLAGAYEQYF
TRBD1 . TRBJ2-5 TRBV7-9 TGTGCCAGCAGCGACGCCGGGACAGGGGGACATAAAGAGACCCAGTACTTC CASSDAGTGGHKETQYF
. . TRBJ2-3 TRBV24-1 TGTGCCACCAGTGATAGGGAGAACACAGATACGCAGTATTTT CATSDRENTDTQYF
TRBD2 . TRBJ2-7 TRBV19 TGTGCCAGTAGTATAGGAACTAGCGCAAGCCCCTACGAGCAGTACTTC CASSIGTSASPYEQYF
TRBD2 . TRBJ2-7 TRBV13 TGTGCCAGCAGCTGGGGACTAGCGGGAGACTACGAGCAGTACTTC CASSWGLAGDYEQYF
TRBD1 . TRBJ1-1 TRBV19 TGTGCCAGTAGCCCGACAGGGTTGGAGACTGAAGCTTTCTTT CASSPTGLETEAFF
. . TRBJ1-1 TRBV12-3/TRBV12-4 TGTGCCAGCAGATACCGGACAGCTGAAGCTTTCTTT CASRYRTAEAFF
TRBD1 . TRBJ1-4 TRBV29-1 TGCAGCGTCGCTAGGGACAGGGGTGAAAAACTGTTTTTT CSVARDRGEKLFF
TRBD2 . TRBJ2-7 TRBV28 TGTGCCAGCAGTTCGACTAGCGGGAGGGAGTACGAGCAGTACTTC CASSSTSGREYEQYF
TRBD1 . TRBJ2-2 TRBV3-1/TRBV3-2 TGTGCCAGCAGCCAAGCGGGACAGCCTAACACCGGGGAGCTGTTTTTT CASSQAGQPNTGELFF
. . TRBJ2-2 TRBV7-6 TGTGCCAGCAGCTTAGGTCAGAACACCGGGGAGCTGTTTTTT CASSLGQNTGELFF
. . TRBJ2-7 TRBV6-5 TGTGCCAGCAGGGGATCGAGGGGAGGCGAGCAGTACTTC CASRGSRGGEQYF
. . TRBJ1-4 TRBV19 TGTGCCAGTGCCTTGCCTCACAGTGCAACTAATGAAAAACTGTTTTTT CASALPHSATNEKLFF
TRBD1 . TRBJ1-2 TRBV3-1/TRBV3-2 TGTGCCAGCAGCCAAGGCAGGACAGGGGGCCTCTATGGCTACACCTTC CASSQGRTGGLYGYTF
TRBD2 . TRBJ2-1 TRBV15 TGTGCCACCAGCAGAGGGGCTAGCGGGAGCGATGAGCAGTTCTTC CATSRGASGSDEQFF
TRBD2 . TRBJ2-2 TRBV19 TGTGCCAGTACCATGCGAGGACTAGCAGACACCGGGGAGCTGTTTTTT CASTMRGLADTGELFF
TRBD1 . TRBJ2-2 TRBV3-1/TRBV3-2 TGTGCCAGCAGCCAAGTGAGGCAGGGGGCGTTTAAAGGGGAGCTGTTTTTT CASSQVRQGAFKGELFF
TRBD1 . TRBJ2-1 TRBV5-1 TGCGCCAGCAGCTTGTCGGGTCACAGGGGTCATCAGGAGCAGTTCTTC CASSLSGHRGHQEQFF
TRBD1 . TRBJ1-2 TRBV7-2 TGTGCCAGCAGCTTAGGGATACAGGGGTGGGGCTATGGCTACACCTTC CASSLGIQGWGYGYTF